This T cell receptor beta chain was retrieved from a study of T cell repertoires in ileal Crohn's disease. In the study overall: Surgery for a complication: stricturing in approximately 60%, penetrating in about 39%.

The CDR3 runs 14 residues. J was trimmed by 5 bases and V by 5 bases; bases with no gene match: 2. CDR1 SSHAT and CDR2 FNYEAQ come from the germline V gene (reference sequence). Regarding the study as a whole: Compared with non-smokers, active smokers at surgery showed more clonal expansions. Postoperative endoscopy occurred within one year, median approximately 7 months. Compared with CD4 T cells, sorted CD8 cells carried more expanded clones.

Worth noting for this clone: Antigen unknown.

The sample's time point: neoterminal ileum biopsy at postoperative endoscopy, about 6 months after surgery. Using immunoSEQ multiplex PCR, the repertoire was profiled, and TCRdb retains in-frame clones only, with some absent. The sample contains fewer than 15,000 clones, around 78% of which appear only once. Sequenced material: ileal tissue. The chain uses TRBV7-7 and TRBJ2-2, with 10 bases that match TRBD1. The source of this sequence is an adult with Crohn's disease. DNA for the CDR3: TGTGCCAGCAGCAGGACAGGGGGGACCGGGGAGCTGTTTTTT. It translates to CASSRTGGTGELFF.